The following is a TCR beta chain sequence with its context. Germline V gives CDR1 SGDLS, CDR2 YYNGEE. This CDR3 has 14 amino acids. The V end lost 1 base, the J end lost 1 base, and 7 bases lay between the germline ends. The protocol was immunoSEQ multiplex PCR, while the TCRdb copy is restricted to in-frame clones and leaves out a portion. There are roughly 4,800 clones in the sample; 80% to 85% occur only once, and approximately 6.6% lies in the top ten. This specimen comes from a study of T cell repertoires in ileal Crohn's disease. The source material was ileal tissue. The V gene is TRBV9, the J gene TRBJ2-3; D is ambiguous. This sequence originates from an adult with Crohn's disease. CDR3 protein: CASSVQARTDTQYF. The CDR3 coding sequence is TGTGCCAGCAGCGTACAGGCTCGCACAGATACGCAGTATTTT.